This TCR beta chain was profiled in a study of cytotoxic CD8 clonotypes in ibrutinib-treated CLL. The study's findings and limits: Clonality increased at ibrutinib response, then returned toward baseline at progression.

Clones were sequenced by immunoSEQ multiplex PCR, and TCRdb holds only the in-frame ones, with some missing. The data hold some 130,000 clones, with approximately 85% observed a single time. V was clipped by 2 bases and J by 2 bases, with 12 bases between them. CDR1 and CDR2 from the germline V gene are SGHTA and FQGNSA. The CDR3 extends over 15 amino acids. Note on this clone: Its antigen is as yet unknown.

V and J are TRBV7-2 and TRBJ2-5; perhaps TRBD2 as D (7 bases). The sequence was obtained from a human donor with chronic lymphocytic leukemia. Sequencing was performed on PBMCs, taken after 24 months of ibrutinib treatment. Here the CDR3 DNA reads TGTGCCAGCAGCTTACGGGGGGCGCGTCAAGAGACCCAGTACTTC. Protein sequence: CASSLRGARQETQYF.